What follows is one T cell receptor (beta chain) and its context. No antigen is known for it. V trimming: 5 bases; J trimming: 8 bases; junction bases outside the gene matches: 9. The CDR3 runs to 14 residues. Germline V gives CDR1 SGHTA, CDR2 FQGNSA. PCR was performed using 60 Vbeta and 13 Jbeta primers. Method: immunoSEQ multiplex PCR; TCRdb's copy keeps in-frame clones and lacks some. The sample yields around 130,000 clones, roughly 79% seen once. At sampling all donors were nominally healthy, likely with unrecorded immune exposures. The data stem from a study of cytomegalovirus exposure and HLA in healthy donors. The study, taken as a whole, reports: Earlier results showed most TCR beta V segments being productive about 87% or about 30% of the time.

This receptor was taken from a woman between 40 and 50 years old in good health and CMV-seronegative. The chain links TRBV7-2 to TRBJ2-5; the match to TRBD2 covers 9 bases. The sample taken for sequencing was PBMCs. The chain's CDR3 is CASSPGTSIRTQYF. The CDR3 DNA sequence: TGTGCCAGCAGCCCCGGGACTAGCATACGCACCCAGTACTTC.